These 10 T cell receptor beta chains were all obtained from the same sample, sequenced in a study of blood T cell repertoires in COVID-19. Profiling relied on immunoSEQ multiplex PCR, and the TCRdb table lists in-frame clones only, not all of them. The repertoire consists of hundreds of thousands of clones, with more than 75% occurring once and the leading ten covering around 4.7%. The sequenced sample consisted of PBMCs or T cells enriched from blood (not recorded which). Receptor source: a man aged 25 to 45 with acute COVID-19.

This clone showed up many times. The chain recombines TRBV29-1 with TRBJ2-5; D possibly corresponds to TRBD1 (6 bases). The CDR3 loop spans 15 amino acids. V gave up 5 bases and J gave up 3 bases, with 19 bases separating them. Looked up from germline, CDR1 is SQVTM and CDR2 is ANQGSEA. CDR3 residues: CSVKVTGMREETQYF. The DNA for the CDR3 is TGCAGCGTTAAAGTGACAGGAATGCGGGAAGAGACCCAGTACTTC. Combining the CDR3 with reference TRBV29-1 and TRBJ2-5 gives the whole variable domain SAVISQKPSRDICQRGTSLTIQCQVDSQVTMMFWYRQQPGQSLTLIATANQGSEATYESGFVIDKFPISRPNLTFSTLTVSNMSPEDSSIYLCSVKVTGMREETQYFGPGTRLLVL.

This clone was observed once. The chain joins TRBV19 to TRBJ1-5, with 11 bases that match TRBD1. CDR1 LNHDA and CDR2 SQIVND come from the germline V gene (reference sequence). The CDR3 is 17 residues long. V lost 6 bases to trimming and J lost 0 bases; unmatched junction nucleotides: 7. The CDR3 is CASSTGQGAGSNQPQHF. DNA for the CDR3: TGTGCCAGTAGCACCGGACAGGGGGCGGGTAGCAATCAGCCCCAGCATTTT.

This chain links TRBV19 with TRBJ1-1; 8 nucleotides match TRBD1. CDR1 and CDR2 (germline): LNHDA, SQIVND (reference sequence). The CDR3 spans 17 residues. V was clipped by 1 base and J by 2 bases; unmatched bases: 9. The CDR3 reads CASSIVAGGSFNTEAFF. CDR3 DNA: TGTGCCAGTAGTATAGTCGCAGGGGGCAGCTTTAACACTGAAGCTTTCTTT.

This chain joins TRBV7-6 and TRBJ2-5; TRBD2 matches at 7 bases. Germline values: CDR1 SGHVS, CDR2 FNYEAQ. The length of the CDR3 is 16 residues. J was trimmed by 1 base and V by 4 bases; bases with no gene match: 9. CDR3 DNA sequence: TGTGCCAGCAGCTGGTTGGGGGGGGGAACCCAAGAGACCCAGTACTTC. The encoded protein is CASSWLGGGTQETQYF.

The chain couples TRBV4-2 to TRBJ2-3; maybe TRBD2 (5 bases). Trimming cost V 0 bases and J 2 bases, with 9 bases left between them. Germline CDR1 LGHNA, CDR2 YNFKEQ. This CDR3 is 15 amino acids long. The DNA for the CDR3 is TGTGCCAGCAGCCAAGACGTGGACTTCACAGATACGCAGTATTTT. Translation gives CASSQDVDFTDTQYF.

The chain combines TRBV30 with TRBJ1-2, with D perhaps matching TRBD1 (6 bases). V dropped 1 base and J dropped 10 bases, with 13 bases sitting between them. Germline V gene lookup returns CDR1 GTSNPN and CDR2 SVGIG (reference sequence). This CDR3 has 12 amino acids. The CDR3 DNA reads as TGTGCCTGGAGTGCACAGGGAATTGACTACACCTTC. It encodes CAWSAQGIDYTF.

The chain employs TRBV5-1 and TRBJ2-1, with a possible D match to TRBD2 (6 bases). CDR3 size: 17 residues. Germline V lookup: CDR1 SGHRS, CDR2 YFSETQ. V was shortened by 0 bases and J by 8 bases, with 21 bases between the two germline ends. CDR3 coding DNA: TGCGCCAGCAGCTTGGTAATGGCGGGGCCTTCGGGAGATGAGCAGTTCTTC. Its translation is CASSLVMAGPSGDEQFF.

This chain uses TRBV7-3 with TRBJ2-2; D gene ambiguous. Trimming shortened V by 3 bases and J by 5 bases, and 10 bases separated the two germline ends. Germline V lookup: CDR1 SGHTA, CDR2 FQGTGA. The CDR3 runs 14 residues. CDR3 nucleotides: TGTGCCAGCAGCTTCGGTGCGATGACCGGGGAGCTGTTTTTT. Its protein product is CASSFGAMTGELFF.

This clone was found many times. J is TRBJ1-1 and V is TRBV6-5, with a weak D call TRBD1 (6 bases). The V end lost 7 bases, the J end lost 0 bases, and 15 bases lay between the germline ends. This CDR3 is 15 amino acids long. Germline CDR1 MNHEY, CDR2 SVGAGI. Written as DNA, the CDR3 is TGTGCCAGCATGAAACAGGGAGATATGAACACTGAAGCTTTCTTT. This gives the protein CASMKQGDMNTEAFF.

This chain joins TRBV6-5 and TRBJ1-1; D ambiguous. The CDR3 length is 13 residues. Trimming took off 9 bases at V and 2 bases at J, with 13 bases between the two ends. From germline, CDR1 is MNHEY and CDR2 SVGAGI. The CDR3 protein is CASETLVNTEAFF. The CDR3 DNA reads as TGTGCCAGTGAGACACTTGTTAACACTGAAGCTTTCTTT.